This T cell receptor (beta chain) stems from a study of cytomegalovirus exposure and HLA in healthy donors. Overall study: From HLA-typed donors, an early data release held about 85 million unique TCRs.

Only a few counts were recorded for this clone. The antigen remains unidentified. The germline gives CDR1 MNHNS, CDR2 SASEGT. V was pared by 6 bases and J by 6 bases, with 10 bases of the junction left unmatched. The CDR3 is made up of 14 amino acids. General study points: Association of a missense DCLRE1C variant with TCR beta V- and J-gene trimming was reported in a later analysis. TRBV6-2, TRBV6-3 and other indistinguishable V segments were excluded.

Use of 60 Vbeta and 13 Jbeta primers characterized the PCR. Using immunoSEQ multiplex PCR, the repertoire was profiled, and TCRdb retains in-frame clones only, with some absent. This table holds 110,000 to 150,000 clones, less than 10% found once. Healthy bone marrow donors made up the donors. The sample consisted of PBMCs. The sequence derives from a man aged 45 to 65 in good health and CMV-seronegative. This chain links TRBV6-1 with TRBJ2-7, with 8 nucleotides matching TRBD1. DNA for the CDR3: TGTGCCAGCAGGGGGGACAGGTACCGGGGCGAGCAGTACTTC. Translated, it gives CASRGDRYRGEQYF.